Included here is one TCR beta chain sequence, with context. This clone is a singleton in its sample. The antigen it binds to is not known. Per-base quality was not reported, and no clone a single base away is much larger than it. Collaborating institutions collected whole blood in K2EDTA tubes following their own protocols. Collaborator samples were shipped for TCRbeta analysis as frozen whole blood, isolated PBMCs, or DNA extracted from either sample type. TCRbeta CDR3 regions were amplified from genomic DNA by means of the immunoSEQ Assay, a bias-controlled multiplex PCR. In the original analysis: Within the assay, amplification of reference gene primers was used to estimate how many nucleated cells each sample contained. To quantify the absolute abundance of each unique TCRbeta CDR3 rearrangement, sequence reads were collapsed and filtered. For each sample, productive Simpson clonality was calculated by taking the square root of Simpson's diversity index across productive rearrangements. TCRdb re-hosts the immuneACCESS table, in-frame sequences only. Its copies lack some clones; in the studies checked, an unresolved V gene accounts for under half of them, and the cause for the rest is not known. For V, J and clone size, that table is used; D and trimming come from the DNA. The sample includes over 35,000 clones, with nearly 90% observed a single time. The ten largest clones represent 2.4% of the sample.

This entry belongs to a study of blood T cell repertoires in COVID-19 (dated by TCRdb to the early 2020s). In the study overall: Samples covering the acute and convalescent phases of COVID-19 were provided by collaborators in the United States, Italy and Spain. The repertoires were released in a freely available public database intended as a resource for research on the immune response to SARS-CoV-2. A de-identified subject ID, COVID-19 status, age in years and sex were almost always included in the sample metadata. Samples were obtained from the ongoing ImmuneRACE study (first 160 participants) and from approximately 1,200 subjects provided by 6 global collaborators. Where available, HLA class I and class II types were taken from metadata supplied by the sample provider and were not determined by assay-based typing. Subjects who had been exposed to COVID-19, were actively infected with it, or had recovered from it provided the deeply sampled blood TCRbeta repertoires that made up the dataset. The prospective study material was composed of cDNA or gDNA derived from T cells, B-cell-depleted T cells, or PBMCs.

General conclusions and limits of the study: The amount of clinical and demographic metadata varied by source and participant and was provided uncurated.

The sequenced sample consisted of peripheral blood. This sequence was found in a human donor in a cohort sampled during active COVID-19.

The CDR3 loop reads CASGDGQPTNEKLFF. The bases read TGTGCCAGCGGAGACGGACAGCCAACTAATGAAAAACTGTTTTTT. Recombination linked TRBV9 to TRBJ1-4; TRBD1 is possibly the D segment (6 matching bases). Via the germline V gene, CDR1 is SGDLS and CDR2 YYNGEE. The CDR3 spans 15 residues, from the cysteine through the phenylalanine. The sequence is cut down to CDR3 DNA, 45 bases in frame from base 1. The trim is 7 bases for V and 0 bases for J, with a gap of 13 bases between the germline ends.